Listed below are T cell receptor beta chains from one sample, sequenced in a study of regulatory T cells in long-lasting Graves disease. Each CDR3 protein gets one entry after TCRdb re-called the multiplex PCR reads with MiXCR. In the table there are some 250,000 distinct CDR3 sequences, 15% to 20% of which are singletons. The data were also submitted as part of a second study, on T cells in Graves' hyperthyroidism and ophthalmopathy.

This specimen consisted of peripheral blood mononuclear cells (PBMCs), obtained at new diagnosis, from a patient treated with antithyroid drugs. Receptors were obtained from a woman younger than 45 with Graves disease. CDR3s include the opening cysteine and the closing phenylalanine or tryptophan. A D gene is named only where the DNA matches it firmly. Rows give clone size only sometimes, using once, few, many, or a class for an expanded clone.

D gene: .; V gene: TRBV5-1; J gene: TRBJ2-2; clone size: few; CDR3 DNA: TGCGCCAGCAGCTTGTGGGGGGCCCCGAACACCGGGGAGCTGTTTTTT; CDR3 protein: CASSLWGAPNTGELFF
D gene: .; V gene: TRBV19; J gene: TRBJ1-2; clone size: few; CDR3 DNA: TGTGCCAGTAGTTCAACAGGGTTTGACTATGGCTACACCTTC; CDR3 protein: CASSSTGFDYGYTF
D gene: .; V gene: TRBV11-3; J gene: TRBJ2-2; clone size: many; CDR3 DNA: TGTGCCAGCAGCTTAGATCCAGGTGCCTCAACCGGGGAGCTGTTTTTT; CDR3 protein: CASSLDPGASTGELFF
D gene: .; V gene: TRBV7-2; J gene: TRBJ2-1; clone size: many; CDR3 DNA: TGTGCCAGCAGCTTATCCCCGGGCGACGATGAGCAGTTCTTC; CDR3 protein: CASSLSPGDDEQFF
D gene: TRBD1; V gene: TRBV7-8; J gene: TRBJ1-5; clone size: .; CDR3 DNA: TGTGCCAGCAGCTCAGCCGTGGACAGGATACAGGGGAGCAATCAGCCCCAGCATTTT; CDR3 protein: CASSSAVDRIQGSNQPQHF
D gene: .; V gene: TRBV7-9; J gene: TRBJ1-5; clone size: many; CDR3 DNA: TGTGCCAGCAGCTTGGAGGGAGGGGGTCAGCCCCAGCATTTT; CDR3 protein: CASSLEGGGQPQHF
D gene: TRBD1; V gene: TRBV20-1; J gene: TRBJ1-6; clone size: many; CDR3 DNA: TGCAGTGCTAGGGGGGACAGCGATTCACCCCTCCACTTT; CDR3 protein: CSARGDSDSPLHF
D gene: .; V gene: TRBV20-1; J gene: TRBJ2-3; clone size: many; CDR3 DNA: TGCAGTGCTAAGAGAGGGGGTACATCAGATACGCAGTATTTT; CDR3 protein: CSAKRGGTSDTQYF
D gene: .; V gene: TRBV6-2/TRBV6-3; J gene: TRBJ2-7; clone size: few; CDR3 DNA: TGTGCCAGCAGTTACAGAGCATACGAGCAGTACTTC; CDR3 protein: CASSYRAYEQYF
D gene: .; V gene: TRBV5-1; J gene: TRBJ2-6; clone size: many; CDR3 DNA: TGCGCCAGCAGCTTGTTGTTACCCTCTGGGGCCAACGTCCTGACTTTC; CDR3 protein: CASSLLLPSGANVLTF
D gene: .; V gene: TRBV5-1; J gene: TRBJ1-3; clone size: many; CDR3 DNA: TGCGCCAGCAGCTCTGCCAACTCCCGGGGAAGGGGTAACACCATATATTTT; CDR3 protein: CASSSANSRGRGNTIYF
D gene: .; V gene: TRBV4-2; J gene: TRBJ2-7; clone size: .; CDR3 DNA: TGTGCCAGCAGCCAAGATGTTGGCGGGGCGCCTCTCTACGAGCAGTACTTC; CDR3 protein: CASSQDVGGAPLYEQYF
D gene: .; V gene: TRBV10-3; J gene: TRBJ1-1; clone size: many; CDR3 DNA: TGTGCCATCAGTCGGACAAGGAGCACTGAAGCTTTCTTT; CDR3 protein: CAISRTRSTEAFF
D gene: .; V gene: TRBV5-1; J gene: TRBJ1-1; clone size: many; CDR3 DNA: TGCGCCAGCAGCTTGGATAGGGTCCGAAAAGGGACTGAAGCTTTCTTT; CDR3 protein: CASSLDRVRKGTEAFF
D gene: TRBD1; V gene: TRBV19; J gene: TRBJ2-6; clone size: .; CDR3 DNA: TGTGCCAGTAATGGACAGGGGGCGACTGGGGCCAACGTCCTGACTTTC; CDR3 protein: CASNGQGATGANVLTF
D gene: TRBD2; V gene: TRBV13; J gene: TRBJ2-2; clone size: many; CDR3 DNA: TGTGCCAGCAGATACCTAGCGGGGGCCTACACCGGGGAGCTGTTTTTT; CDR3 protein: CASRYLAGAYTGELFF
D gene: TRBD1; V gene: TRBV6-9; J gene: TRBJ1-1; clone size: .; CDR3 DNA: TGTGCCAGCAGTTTGGGGGGACAGCCGAACACTGAAGCTTTCTTT; CDR3 protein: CASSLGGQPNTEAFF
D gene: TRBD1; V gene: TRBV11-3; J gene: TRBJ2-3; clone size: many; CDR3 DNA: TGTGCCAGCAACCTACGGACAGGTTTAAGCACAGATACGCAGTATTTT; CDR3 protein: CASNLRTGLSTDTQYF
D gene: TRBD1; V gene: TRBV7-9; J gene: TRBJ2-4; clone size: many; CDR3 DNA: TGTGCCAGCAGCCCCACAGGGGGCTCCAAAAACATTCAGTACTTC; CDR3 protein: CASSPTGGSKNIQYF
D gene: TRBD1; V gene: TRBV25-1; J gene: TRBJ1-6; clone size: .; CDR3 DNA: TGTGCCAGCAGTGGAACAGGGGTGTTAGCACCCCTCCACTTT; CDR3 protein: CASSGTGVLAPLHF
D gene: .; V gene: TRBV19; J gene: TRBJ1-5; clone size: .; CDR3 DNA: TGTGCCAGTAGTATAGATTTCTTGCAGGTCAATCAGCCCCAGCATTTT; CDR3 protein: CASSIDFLQVNQPQHF
D gene: TRBD2; V gene: TRBV7-2; J gene: TRBJ2-1; clone size: many; CDR3 DNA: TGTGCCAGCAGCTTATTTGGGACTAGCGGGGTCGGGAATGAGCAGTTCTTC; CDR3 protein: CASSLFGTSGVGNEQFF
D gene: .; V gene: TRBV5-8; J gene: TRBJ1-5; clone size: few; CDR3 DNA: TGTGCCAGCAGCTTGTTACGGCCCAAGGGGAATCAGCCCCAGCATTTT; CDR3 protein: CASSLLRPKGNQPQHF
D gene: TRBD2; V gene: TRBV13; J gene: TRBJ2-1; clone size: many; CDR3 DNA: TGTGCCAGCAGCCCCTGGACTAGCGGGGGGGCCGGTGAGCAGTTCTTC; CDR3 protein: CASSPWTSGGAGEQFF
D gene: TRBD1; V gene: TRBV18; J gene: TRBJ2-7; clone size: many; CDR3 DNA: TGTGCCAGCTCACCCATGACAGGGGCTGTTTATAACGAGCAGTACTTC; CDR3 protein: CASSPMTGAVYNEQYF
D gene: TRBD2; V gene: TRBV5-1; J gene: TRBJ2-3; clone size: many; CDR3 DNA: TGTGCCAGCAGCTTGGCCCTCGGGGGGGCTGGCACAGATACGCAGTATTTT; CDR3 protein: CASSLALGGAGTDTQYF
D gene: .; V gene: TRBV7-9; J gene: TRBJ1-1; clone size: many; CDR3 DNA: TGTGCCAGCAGCTTGCCCGGACGGGCCACTGAAGCTTTCTTT; CDR3 protein: CASSLPGRATEAFF
D gene: TRBD2; V gene: TRBV6-1; J gene: TRBJ2-1; clone size: .; CDR3 DNA: TGTGCCAGCAGACCGGCTTTTGAGCGGGGGCATGAGCAGTTCTTC; CDR3 protein: CASRPAFERGHEQFF
D gene: .; V gene: TRBV20-1; J gene: TRBJ1-1; clone size: many; CDR3 DNA: TGCAGTGCTAGAGATTGGCGACTGACGAAGAACACTGAAGCTTTCTTT; CDR3 protein: CSARDWRLTKNTEAFF
D gene: TRBD1; V gene: TRBV6-2/TRBV6-3; J gene: TRBJ1-2; clone size: many; CDR3 DNA: TGTGCCAGCAGTTACGACAGGGTTTCTGGTGGCTACACCTTC; CDR3 protein: CASSYDRVSGGYTF
D gene: .; V gene: TRBV6-1; J gene: TRBJ1-1; clone size: many; CDR3 DNA: TGTGCCAGCTCCGCGGAAATGAACACTGAAGCTTTCTTT; CDR3 protein: CASSAEMNTEAFF
D gene: .; V gene: TRBV25-1; J gene: TRBJ2-5; clone size: few; CDR3 DNA: TGTGCCAGCAGTGAAGAAGAGGGGTGGCAAGAGACCCAGTACTTC; CDR3 protein: CASSEEEGWQETQYF
D gene: .; V gene: TRBV19; J gene: TRBJ1-5; clone size: few; CDR3 DNA: TGTGCCAGTAGTAATCCGGGGACTCAGCCCCAGCATTTT; CDR3 protein: CASSNPGTQPQHF
D gene: .; V gene: TRBV5-4; J gene: TRBJ2-7; clone size: many; CDR3 DNA: TGTGCCAGCAGCTTCATGGCTGACGGCGAGCAGTACTTC; CDR3 protein: CASSFMADGEQYF
D gene: TRBD2; V gene: TRBV7-2; J gene: TRBJ2-1; clone size: many; CDR3 DNA: TGTGCCAGCAGCTCCACCGGGACTAGTGTAATGAATGAGCAGTTCTTC; CDR3 protein: CASSSTGTSVMNEQFF
D gene: .; V gene: TRBV5-1; J gene: TRBJ1-1; clone size: many; CDR3 DNA: TGCGCCAGCAGACCTTCCCCGGGTTACACTGAAGCTTTCTTT; CDR3 protein: CASRPSPGYTEAFF
D gene: TRBD2; V gene: TRBV7-9; J gene: TRBJ2-1; clone size: .; CDR3 DNA: TGTGCCAGCAGCTTGCTGGCGGGGGACCACAATGAGCAGTTCTTC; CDR3 protein: CASSLLAGDHNEQFF
D gene: .; V gene: TRBV7-9; J gene: TRBJ2-5; clone size: many; CDR3 DNA: TGTGCCAGCAGCGCGGACAACTCCCGGGAGACCCAGTACTTC; CDR3 protein: CASSADNSRETQYF
D gene: TRBD2; V gene: TRBV12-3/TRBV12-4; J gene: TRBJ2-1; clone size: many; CDR3 DNA: TGTGCCAGCAGCGCTAGCGGGGGGTACGAGCAGTTCTTC; CDR3 protein: CASSASGGYEQFF
D gene: .; V gene: TRBV2; J gene: TRBJ1-5; clone size: many; CDR3 DNA: TGTGCCAGCAAGAGGGGATCCAGCAATCAGCCCCAGCATTTT; CDR3 protein: CASKRGSSNQPQHF
D gene: TRBD1; V gene: TRBV6-1; J gene: TRBJ1-4; clone size: many; CDR3 DNA: TGTGCCAGCAGTGAATGGACAGGTCAGGTGATGAATGAAAAACTGTTTTTT; CDR3 protein: CASSEWTGQVMNEKLFF
D gene: .; V gene: TRBV24-1; J gene: TRBJ2-5; clone size: .; CDR3 DNA: TGTGCCACCAGTGGAAGGTACCAAGAGACCCAGTACTTC; CDR3 protein: CATSGRYQETQYF
D gene: TRBD1; V gene: TRBV7-9; J gene: TRBJ2-1; clone size: many; CDR3 DNA: TGTGCCAGCAGCTTATACACACAGGGGGCGGTGGACAATGAGCAGTTCTTC; CDR3 protein: CASSLYTQGAVDNEQFF
D gene: .; V gene: TRBV11-2; J gene: TRBJ1-3; clone size: many; CDR3 DNA: TGTGCCAGCAGCTTAGACCGAGCAGTTTTAACTGGAAACACCATATATTTT; CDR3 protein: CASSLDRAVLTGNTIYF
D gene: .; V gene: TRBV28; J gene: TRBJ1-1; clone size: .; CDR3 DNA: TGTGCCAGTGGTCCGTCCACTGAAGCTTTCTTT; CDR3 protein: CASGPSTEAFF
D gene: .; V gene: TRBV20-1; J gene: TRBJ2-2; clone size: .; CDR3 DNA: TGCAGTGCTAGTAACGGGGGGCGGAACACCGGGGAGCTGTTTTTT; CDR3 protein: CSASNGGRNTGELFF
D gene: .; V gene: TRBV27; J gene: TRBJ2-7; clone size: many; CDR3 DNA: TGTGCCAGCAGTTTGGGCGGGGTATACGAGCAGTACTTC; CDR3 protein: CASSLGGVYEQYF
D gene: .; V gene: TRBV18; J gene: TRBJ1-1; clone size: many; CDR3 DNA: TGTGCCAGCAGCCCAAGGAACACTGAAGCTTTCTTT; CDR3 protein: CASSPRNTEAFF
D gene: .; V gene: TRBV24-1; J gene: TRBJ2-3; clone size: many; CDR3 DNA: TGTGCCACCAGTGATACGGGACGGAGCACAGATACGCAGTATTTT; CDR3 protein: CATSDTGRSTDTQYF
D gene: TRBD2; V gene: TRBV6-5; J gene: TRBJ2-7; clone size: many; CDR3 DNA: TGTGCCAGCAGTTACATGTTTCGGTTTTCGCTAGCGGTTACCTACGAGCAGTACTTC; CDR3 protein: CASSYMFRFSLAVTYEQYF
D gene: .; V gene: TRBV2; J gene: TRBJ2-3; clone size: many; CDR3 DNA: TGTGCCAGCGCCCAGGCTTGGGTTCTGGGAGATACGCAGTATTTT; CDR3 protein: CASAQAWVLGDTQYF
D gene: TRBD2; V gene: TRBV28; J gene: TRBJ2-5; clone size: many; CDR3 DNA: TGTGCCAGCAGTTCCTTTAGCGGGGGGGCGGAGACCCAGTACTTC; CDR3 protein: CASSSFSGGAETQYF
D gene: .; V gene: TRBV27; J gene: TRBJ2-3; clone size: .; CDR3 DNA: TGTGCCAGCAGTTTGGGCCCCCGGGCGGATACGCAGTATTTT; CDR3 protein: CASSLGPRADTQYF
D gene: .; V gene: TRBV6-1; J gene: TRBJ1-2; clone size: .; CDR3 DNA: TGTGCCAGCAGTGCTACCGTTGGCGCCTATGGCTACACCTTC; CDR3 protein: CASSATVGAYGYTF